This entry concerns a single T cell receptor (beta chain). Antigen specificity is unknown. This CDR3 has 12 amino acids. Trimming pared 5 bases from V and 7 bases from J, leaving 12 bases between. Germline CDR1 is SQVTM and CDR2 is ANQGSEA. TCRdb passed the 5' RACE reads through MiXCR, listing each CDR3 protein once. The repertoire holds a few hundred thousand distinct CDR3 sequences, with over 15% as singletons. The data belong to a study of CD8 T cells in ankylosing spondylitis. Study results and limitations: Characteristic of ankylosing spondylitis blood, it appeared, was a TCR beta motif comprising several highly homologous variants. Matched ankylosing spondylitis synovial fluid reportedly showed significant enrichment of disease-linked clones.

Sequenced: blood, either unsorted or a sorted T cell fraction (not recorded which). The chain employs TRBV29-1 and TRBJ2-1; D assignment may be TRBD1 or TRBD2 (5 bases each). This receptor was taken from a male donor with ankylosing spondylitis or in good health (not recorded which). The CDR3 sequence is CSVWDEPNEQFF. CDR3 bases: TGCAGCGTTTGGGACGAACCGAATGAGCAGTTCTTC.